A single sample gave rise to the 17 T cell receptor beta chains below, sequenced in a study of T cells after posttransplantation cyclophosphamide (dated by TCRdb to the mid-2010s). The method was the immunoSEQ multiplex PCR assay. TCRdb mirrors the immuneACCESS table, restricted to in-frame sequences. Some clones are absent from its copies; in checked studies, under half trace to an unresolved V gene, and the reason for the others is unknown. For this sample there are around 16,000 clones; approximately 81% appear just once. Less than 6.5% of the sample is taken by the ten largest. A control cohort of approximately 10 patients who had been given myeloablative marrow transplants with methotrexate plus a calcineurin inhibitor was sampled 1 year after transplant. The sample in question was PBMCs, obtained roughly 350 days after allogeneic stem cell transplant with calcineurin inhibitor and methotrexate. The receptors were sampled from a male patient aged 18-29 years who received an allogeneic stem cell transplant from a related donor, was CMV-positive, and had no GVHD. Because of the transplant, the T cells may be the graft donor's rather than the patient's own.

The CDR3 is CASRRLASYEQYF. CDR3 DNA: TGTGCCAGCAGGAGACTAGCCTCCTACGAGCAGTACTTC. V is TRBV2 and J is TRBJ2-7; 7 positions agree with TRBD2. Germline V CDR1 and CDR2: SNHLY, FYNNEI. The CDR3 contains 13 residues. V was pared by 6 bases and J by 0 bases, with 2 bases of the junction left unmatched.

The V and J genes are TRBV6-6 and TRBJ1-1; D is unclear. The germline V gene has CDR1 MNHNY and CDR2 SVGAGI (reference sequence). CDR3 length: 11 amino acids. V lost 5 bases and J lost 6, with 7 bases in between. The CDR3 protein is CASSPVPEAFF. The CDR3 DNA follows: TGTGCCAGCAGTCCGGTCCCTGAAGCTTTCTTT.

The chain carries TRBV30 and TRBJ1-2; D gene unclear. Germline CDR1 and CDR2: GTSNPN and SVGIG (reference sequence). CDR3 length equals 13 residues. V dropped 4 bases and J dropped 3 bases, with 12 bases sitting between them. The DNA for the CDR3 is TGTGCCTGGACCATGCGGCAGCACTATGGCTACACCTTC. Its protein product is CAWTMRQHYGYTF.

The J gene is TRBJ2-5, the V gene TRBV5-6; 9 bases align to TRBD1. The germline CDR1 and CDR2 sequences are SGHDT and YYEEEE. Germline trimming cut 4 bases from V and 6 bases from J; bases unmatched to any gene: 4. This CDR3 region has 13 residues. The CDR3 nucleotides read TGTGCCAGCAGCCTGGACAGGGGACAGACCCAGTACTTC. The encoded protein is CASSLDRGQTQYF.

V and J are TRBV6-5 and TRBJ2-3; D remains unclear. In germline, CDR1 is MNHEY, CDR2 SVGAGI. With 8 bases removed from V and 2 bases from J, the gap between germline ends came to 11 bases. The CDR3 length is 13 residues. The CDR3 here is CASQKDTTDTQYF. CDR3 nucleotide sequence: TGTGCCAGCCAAAAAGACACCACAGATACGCAGTATTTT.

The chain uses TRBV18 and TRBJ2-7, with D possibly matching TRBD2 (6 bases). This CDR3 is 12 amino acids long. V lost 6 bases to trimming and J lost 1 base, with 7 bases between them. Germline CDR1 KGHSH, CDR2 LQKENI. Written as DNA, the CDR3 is TGTGCCAGCTCTCGGGGGTCCTACGAGCAGTACTTC. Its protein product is CASSRGSYEQYF.

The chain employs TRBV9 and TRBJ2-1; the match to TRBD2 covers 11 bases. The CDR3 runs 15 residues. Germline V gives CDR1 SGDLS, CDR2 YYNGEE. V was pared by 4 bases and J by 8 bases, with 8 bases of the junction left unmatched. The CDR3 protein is CASSPWVAGGYEQFF. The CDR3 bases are TGTGCCAGCAGCCCCTGGGTAGCGGGAGGGTATGAGCAGTTCTTC.

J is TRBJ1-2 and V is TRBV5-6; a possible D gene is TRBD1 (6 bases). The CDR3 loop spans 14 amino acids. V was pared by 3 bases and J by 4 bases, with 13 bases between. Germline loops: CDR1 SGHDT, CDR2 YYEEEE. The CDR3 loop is CASSYRTVGYGYTF. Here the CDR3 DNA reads TGTGCCAGCAGCTATCGGACAGTGGGCTATGGCTACACCTTC.

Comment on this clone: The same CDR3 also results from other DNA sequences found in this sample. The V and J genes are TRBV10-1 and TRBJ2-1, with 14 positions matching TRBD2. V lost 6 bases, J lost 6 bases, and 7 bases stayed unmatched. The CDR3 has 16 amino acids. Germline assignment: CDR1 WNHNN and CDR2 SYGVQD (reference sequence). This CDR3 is CASSPGLAGGTNEQFF. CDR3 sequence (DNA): TGCGCCAGCAGCCCCGGACTAGCGGGAGGCACCAATGAGCAGTTCTTC.

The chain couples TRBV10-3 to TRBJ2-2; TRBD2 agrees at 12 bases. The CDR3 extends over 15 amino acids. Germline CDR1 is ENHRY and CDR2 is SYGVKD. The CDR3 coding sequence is TGTGAGGCTAGCGGGAGGGAAGGAAACACCGGGGAGCTGTTTTTT. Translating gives CEASGREGNTGELFF.

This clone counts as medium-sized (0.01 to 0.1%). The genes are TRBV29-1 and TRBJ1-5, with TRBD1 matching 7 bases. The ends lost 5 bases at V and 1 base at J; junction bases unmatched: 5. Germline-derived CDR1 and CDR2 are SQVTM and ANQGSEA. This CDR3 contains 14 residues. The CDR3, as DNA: TGCAGCGTTCCCGGGACAGAAAGCAATCAGCCCCAGCATTTT. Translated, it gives CSVPGTESNQPQHF.

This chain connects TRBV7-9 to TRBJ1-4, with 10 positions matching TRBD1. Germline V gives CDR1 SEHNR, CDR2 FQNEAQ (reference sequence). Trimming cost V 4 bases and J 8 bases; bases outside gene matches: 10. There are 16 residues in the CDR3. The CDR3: CASSSRDRGREEKLFF. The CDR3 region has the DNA TGTGCCAGCAGCTCCCGGGACAGGGGAAGAGAGGAAAAACTGTTTTTT.

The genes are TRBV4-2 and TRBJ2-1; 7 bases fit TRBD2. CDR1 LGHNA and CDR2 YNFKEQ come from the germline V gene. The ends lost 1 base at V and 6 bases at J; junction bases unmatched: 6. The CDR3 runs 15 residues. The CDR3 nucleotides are TGTGCCAGCAGCCAAGGGGCGGGAGTTGGCAATGAGCAGTTCTTC. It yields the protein CASSQGAGVGNEQFF.

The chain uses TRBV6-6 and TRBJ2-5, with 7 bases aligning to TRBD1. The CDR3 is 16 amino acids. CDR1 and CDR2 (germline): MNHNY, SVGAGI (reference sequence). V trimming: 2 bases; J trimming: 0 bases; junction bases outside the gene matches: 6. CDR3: CASSYGSRGYQETQYF. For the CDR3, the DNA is TGTGCCAGCAGTTACGGTTCCAGGGGGTACCAAGAGACCCAGTACTTC.

Here the CDR3 reads CASSLSGSQGYGYTF. The CDR3 DNA reads as TGTGCCAGCAGCTTATCCGGGTCCCAAGGCTATGGCTACACCTTC. The chain combines TRBV5-6 with TRBJ1-2; D unclear. The germline V and J ends were trimmed by 2 bases and 4 bases, with 15 bases remaining between them. Germline V gene sequence: CDR1 SGHDT, CDR2 YYEEEE. The CDR3 length is 15 residues.

In DNA, the CDR3 is TGTGCCAGCAGCGCCCTCCATAGCGACCACTCCTACAATGAGCAGTTCTTC. This encodes CASSALHSDHSYNEQFF. The rearrangement uses TRBV9 and TRBJ2-1; D is perhaps TRBD2 (5 bases). This CDR3 region has 17 residues. V lost 3 bases and J lost 0, with 16 bases in between. Germline values: CDR1 SGDLS, CDR2 YYNGEE.

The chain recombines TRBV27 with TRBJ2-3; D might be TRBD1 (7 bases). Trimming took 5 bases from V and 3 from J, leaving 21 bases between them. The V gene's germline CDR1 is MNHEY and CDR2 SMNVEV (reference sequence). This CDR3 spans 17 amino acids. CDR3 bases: TGTGCCAGCAGTCGCCCGACAGGGACTCCTAGTACAGATACGCAGTATTTT. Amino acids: CASSRPTGTPSTDTQYF.